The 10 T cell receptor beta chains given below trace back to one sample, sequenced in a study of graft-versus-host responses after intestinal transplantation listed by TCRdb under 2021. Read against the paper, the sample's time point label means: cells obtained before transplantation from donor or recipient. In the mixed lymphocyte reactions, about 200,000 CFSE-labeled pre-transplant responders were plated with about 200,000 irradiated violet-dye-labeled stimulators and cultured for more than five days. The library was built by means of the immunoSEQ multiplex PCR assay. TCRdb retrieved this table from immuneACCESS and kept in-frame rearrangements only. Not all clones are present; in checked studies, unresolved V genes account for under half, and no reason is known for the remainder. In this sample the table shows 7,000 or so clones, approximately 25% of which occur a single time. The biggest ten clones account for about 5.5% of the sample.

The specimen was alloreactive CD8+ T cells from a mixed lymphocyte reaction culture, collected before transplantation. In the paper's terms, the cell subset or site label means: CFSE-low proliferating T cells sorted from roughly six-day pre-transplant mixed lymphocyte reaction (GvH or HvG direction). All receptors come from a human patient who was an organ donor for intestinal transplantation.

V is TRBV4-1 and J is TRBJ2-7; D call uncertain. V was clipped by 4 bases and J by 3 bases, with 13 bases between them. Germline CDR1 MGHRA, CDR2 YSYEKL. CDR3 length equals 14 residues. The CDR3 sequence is CASSPLRNYYEQYF. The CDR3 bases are TGCGCCAGCAGCCCCCTCAGGAACTACTACGAGCAGTACTTC.

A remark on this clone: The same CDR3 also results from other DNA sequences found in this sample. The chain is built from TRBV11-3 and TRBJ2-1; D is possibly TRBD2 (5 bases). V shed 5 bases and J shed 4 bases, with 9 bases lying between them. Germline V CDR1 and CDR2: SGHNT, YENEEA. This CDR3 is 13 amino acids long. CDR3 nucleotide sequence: TGTGCCAGCAGCCCACCGGGGTACAATGAGCAGTTCTTC. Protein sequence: CASSPPGYNEQFF.

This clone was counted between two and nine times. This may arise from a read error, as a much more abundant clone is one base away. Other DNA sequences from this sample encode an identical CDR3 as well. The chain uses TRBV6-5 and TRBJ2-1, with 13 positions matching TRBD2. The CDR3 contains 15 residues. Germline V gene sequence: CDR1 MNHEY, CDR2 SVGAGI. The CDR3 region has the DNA TGCGCCAGCAGTTACGGACTAGCGGGAGAGGTGGAGCAGTTCTTC. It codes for CASSYGLAGEVEQFF.

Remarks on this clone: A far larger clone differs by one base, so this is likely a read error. The CDR3 DNA follows: TGTGCCAGCAGCCTGGGACGGACCTACGAGCAGTACTTC. Amino acids: CASSLGRTYEQYF. The chain carries TRBV4-2 and TRBJ2-7, with D perhaps given as TRBD1 or TRBD2 (5 bases each). The CDR3 runs to 13 residues. Germline CDR1 LGHNA, CDR2 YNFKEQ. The V and J ends lost 4 bases and 2 bases respectively, with 9 bases between them.

In nucleotides, the CDR3 is TGTGCCAGCAGCTTAATATCGGTGTATGGGATTGGTTCCTCCTACGAGCAGTACTTC. Protein sequence: CASSLISVYGIGSSYEQYF. The V gene is TRBV7-2, the J gene TRBJ2-7; D uncertain. The CDR3 totals 19 residues. Trimming removed 2 bases at V and 0 bases at J, with 23 bases between. The germline V gene has CDR1 SGHTA and CDR2 FQGNSA.

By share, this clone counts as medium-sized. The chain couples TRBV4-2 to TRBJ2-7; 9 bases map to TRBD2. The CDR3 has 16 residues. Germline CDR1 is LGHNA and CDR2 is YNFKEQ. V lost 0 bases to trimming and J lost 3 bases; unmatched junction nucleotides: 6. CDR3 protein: CASSQDGLAGNYEQYF. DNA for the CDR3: TGTGCCAGCAGCCAAGATGGTCTAGCGGGGAACTACGAGCAGTACTTC.

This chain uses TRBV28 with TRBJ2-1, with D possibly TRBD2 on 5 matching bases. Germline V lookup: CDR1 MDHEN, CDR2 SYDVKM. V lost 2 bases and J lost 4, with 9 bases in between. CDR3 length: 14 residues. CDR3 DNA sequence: TGTGCCAGCAGTTTACTAGCTGCATACAATGAGCAGTTCTTC. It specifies CASSLLAAYNEQFF.

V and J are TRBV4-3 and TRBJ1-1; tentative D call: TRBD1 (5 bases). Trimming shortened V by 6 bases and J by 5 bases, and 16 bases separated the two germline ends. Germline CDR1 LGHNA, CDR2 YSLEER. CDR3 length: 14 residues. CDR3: CASSRTRALTEAFF. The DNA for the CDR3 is TGCGCCAGCAGTCGCACCAGGGCCCTAACTGAAGCTTTCTTT.

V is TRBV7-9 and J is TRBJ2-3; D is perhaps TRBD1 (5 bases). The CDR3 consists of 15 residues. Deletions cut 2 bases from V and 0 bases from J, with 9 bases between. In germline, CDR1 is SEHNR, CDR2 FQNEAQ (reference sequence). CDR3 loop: CASSLMDKSTDTQYF. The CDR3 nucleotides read TGTGCCAGCAGCTTAATGGACAAAAGCACAGATACGCAGTATTTT.

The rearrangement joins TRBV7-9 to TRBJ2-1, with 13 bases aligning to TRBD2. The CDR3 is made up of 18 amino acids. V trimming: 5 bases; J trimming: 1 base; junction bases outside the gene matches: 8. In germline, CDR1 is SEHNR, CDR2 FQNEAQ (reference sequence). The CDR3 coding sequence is TGTGCCAGCAGCCACGGACTAGCGGGAGACCCATCCTACAATGAGCAGTTCTTC. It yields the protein CASSHGLAGDPSYNEQFF.